The rows below give T cell receptor beta chains drawn from one sample of a study of OX40 agonist ivuxolimab in advanced cancers. The protocol was immunoSEQ multiplex PCR, while the TCRdb copy is restricted to in-frame clones and leaves out a portion. The repertoire consists of about 50,000 clones, with about 86% occurring once and the leading ten covering 12% to 15%. The source was CD4+ or CD8+ T cells sorted from blood, collected in a trial of the OX40 agonist ivuxolimab. The receptors shown here come from an adult with an advanced solid tumor such as melanoma, head and neck, liver or kidney cancer. Each CDR3 is given with its conserved first and last residue. Each record gives: J gene, clone size, D gene, V gene, CDR3 protein, CDR3 DNA. The D gene is left open where the match is weak. Clone size appears in some rows only: once, few, many, or a class for an expanded clone.

TRBJ2-1 . TRBD2 TRBV27 CASRTVAGGRNEQFF TGTGCCAGCAGGACCGTAGCGGGAGGGCGCAATGAGCAGTTCTTC
TRBJ2-5 . TRBD1 TRBV28 CASSARDRGQETQYF TGTGCCAGCAGTGCCAGGGACAGGGGGCAAGAGACCCAGTACTTC
TRBJ1-1 . . TRBV6-5 CASRGNSERTEAFF TGTGCCAGCAGGGGAAACAGCGAACGCACTGAAGCTTTCTTT
TRBJ1-4 . . TRBV4-1 CASSQPGAREKLFF TGCGCCAGCAGCCAACCGGGGGCGCGTGAAAAACTGTTTTTT
TRBJ2-5 few . TRBV25-1 CASSESGLRETQYF TGTGCCAGCAGTGAGTCGGGCCTCCGGGAGACCCAGTACTTC
TRBJ1-2 . . TRBV6-6 CASIRGGNYGYTF TGTGCCAGCATCCGGGGGGGAAACTATGGCTACACCTTC
TRBJ1-4 . . TRBV6-5 CASTYDRRNEKLFF TGTGCCAGCACCTATGACAGGCGTAATGAAAAACTGTTTTTT
TRBJ2-2 . . TRBV6-4 CASSATRNTGELFF TGTGCCAGCAGTGCAACCAGGAACACCGGGGAGCTGTTTTTT
TRBJ2-3 . TRBD1 TRBV29-1 CSVYRGIHTDTQYF TGCAGCGTATACAGGGGCATTCACACAGATACGCAGTATTTT
TRBJ2-5 . . TRBV7-8 CASSLVGRGQETQYF TGTGCCAGCAGCTTAGTTGGGCGCGGCCAAGAGACCCAGTACTTC
TRBJ2-7 once . TRBV28 CASRGRPYEQYF TGTGCCAGCAGGGGACGGCCCTACGAGCAGTACTTC
TRBJ2-3 . TRBD2 TRBV10-3 CATGGSNPSTDTQYF TGTGCCACCGGGGGGTCAAACCCTAGCACAGATACGCAGTATTTT
TRBJ1-2 . . TRBV19 CASSPHKDRPSVDGYTF TGTGCCAGTAGCCCCCATAAAGACCGTCCCTCGGTTGATGGCTACACCTTC
TRBJ2-7 few TRBD2 TRBV9 CASSGGLTSSYEQYF TGTGCCAGCAGCGGGGGACTAACCAGCTCCTACGAGCAGTACTTC
TRBJ1-4 . . TRBV28 CASSSPGTGDEKLFF TGTGCCAGCAGTTCCCCCGGGACGGGTGACGAAAAACTGTTTTTT
TRBJ2-5 . . TRBV18 CASSPSNGFETQYF TGTGCCAGCTCACCATCCAACGGGTTCGAGACCCAGTACTTC
TRBJ1-1 . . TRBV19 CASSIALYDRMNTEAFF TGTGCCAGTAGTATAGCCCTATACGACCGGATGAACACTGAAGCTTTCTTT
TRBJ1-5 . TRBD1 TRBV19 CASSSAYRGGNQPQHF TGTGCCAGTAGTAGTGCTTACAGGGGGGGCAATCAGCCCCAGCATTTT
TRBJ1-5 . . TRBV19 CASGSRQPQHF TGTGCCAGTGGCAGTCGCCAGCCCCAGCATTTT
TRBJ1-1 . . TRBV18 CASLPQGLTEAFF TGTGCCAGCTTACCACAGGGCCTCACTGAAGCTTTCTTT
TRBJ2-1 . TRBD2 TRBV7-9 CASSLGLGTSGSSYNEQFF TGTGCCAGCAGCTTAGGGCTCGGGACTAGCGGTAGCTCCTACAATGAGCAGTTCTTC